Sequencing of this TCR beta chain was carried out in a study of T-cell memory formation after mild COVID-19. TCRdb processed the 5' RACE reads anew with MiXCR; each CDR3 protein has one entry. The table has 200,000 or so distinct CDR3 sequences, around 9.1% seen once. Per the germline V gene, CDR1 is SGHRS and CDR2 is YFSETQ. Trimming pared 4 bases from V and 0 bases from J, leaving 8 bases between. This CDR3 region has 13 residues. The sequence came from a man aged 18 to 35 who had mild COVID-19 (a few samples of this study predate the infection). Cell type and time point are not known. Sequencing used PBMCs or a T cell subset sorted from them (not recorded which). The chain carries TRBV5-1 and TRBJ2-7, with D uncertain. The chain's CDR3 is CASSHIDSYEQYF. The CDR3 DNA follows: TGCGCCAGCAGCCACATCGACTCCTACGAGCAGTACTTC.